What follows describes a single T cell receptor (beta chain). Its antigen is not known. This CDR3 spans 15 amino acids. The germline V gene has CDR1 MDHEN and CDR2 SYDVKM. V dropped 3 bases and J dropped 10 bases, with 19 bases sitting between them. The data derive from a study of T-cell reconstitution after alpha-beta-depleted transplantation in children. Study results and limitations: T-cell numbers and diversity one year post-transplant derived largely from freshly generated T cells. Roughly two months post-transplant, alpha-beta T cells reportedly originated from several hundred graft clones that had expanded.

Library preparation (for TCRbeta) was performed with unique molecular identifiers. TCRdb independently ran MiXCR on the PCR reads; one entry per CDR3 protein. The table lists 500,000 to 650,000 distinct CDR3 sequences, approximately 12% of them singletons. The gene calls are TRBV28 and TRBJ2-1, with D perhaps TRBD1 (6 bases). The TCR was taken from a male patient between 5 and 17 years old who had a stem cell transplant for acute myeloid leukemia, so the T cells may come from the graft donor. Source: PBMCs, mostly from graft donor cells, taken 360 days after TCRalphabeta/CD19-depleted stem cell transplant. The CDR3 region has the DNA TGTGCCAGCAGTTTCCTAGCTTCAGGGGTTCGAGAGCAGTTCTTC. The encoded protein is CASSFLASGVREQFF.